The entry below gives a single T cell receptor (beta chain) sequence along with its context. Its antigen remains unknown. The data originate from a study of T cell responses to AZD1222 COVID-19 vaccine. Sequenced by immunoSEQ multiplex PCR; TCRdb stores in-frame clones only, minus some. Of roughly 150,000 clones listed, just under 95% are singletons. Study-wide results and caveats: White British people made up most donors, females outnumbered males, and clonal diversity was possibly underestimated. Just a handful of AZD1222 recipients tested seropositive at baseline.

Germline V gene data show CDR1 as SNHLY and CDR2 as FYNNEI. V was cut by 6 bases and J by 0 bases, with 8 bases left in between. The length of the CDR3 is 13 residues. This TCR came from an adult in good health. The chain is built from TRBV2 and TRBJ1-1; tentative D call: TRBD1 (5 bases). Sample: peripheral blood, taken on day 0 of AZD1222 vaccination. CDR3 residues: CASSVTVNTEAFF. The CDR3 DNA reads TGTGCCAGCAGCGTGACAGTGAACACTGAAGCTTTCTTT.